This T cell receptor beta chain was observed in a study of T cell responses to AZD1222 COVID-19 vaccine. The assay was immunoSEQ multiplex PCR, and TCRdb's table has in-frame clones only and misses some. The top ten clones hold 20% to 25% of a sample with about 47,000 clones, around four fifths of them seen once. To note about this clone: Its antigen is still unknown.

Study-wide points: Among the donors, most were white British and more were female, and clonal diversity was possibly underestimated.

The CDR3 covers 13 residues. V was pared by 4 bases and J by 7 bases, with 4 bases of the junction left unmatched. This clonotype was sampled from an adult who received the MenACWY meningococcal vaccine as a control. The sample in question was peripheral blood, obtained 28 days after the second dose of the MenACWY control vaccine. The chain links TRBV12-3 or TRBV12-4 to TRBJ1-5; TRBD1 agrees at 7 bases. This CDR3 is CASSSDRKQPQHF. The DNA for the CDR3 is TGTGCCAGCAGTTCGGACAGGAAACAGCCCCAGCATTTT.